The 10 T cell receptor beta chains presented below share a single source sample, sequenced in a study of T cell responses to AZD1222 COVID-19 vaccine. TCRdb keeps only in-frame clones here, not all; method: immunoSEQ multiplex PCR. The data hold about 84,000 clones, with roughly 85% observed a single time. This specimen consisted of peripheral blood, obtained on day 0 of AZD1222 vaccination. Receptors were obtained from an adult in good health.

The DNA of the CDR3 is TGTGCCAGCAGCTCTAGACTAGCGGGAGACGAGCAGTTCTTC. It codes for CASSSRLAGDEQFF. The V gene is TRBV7-2, the J gene TRBJ2-1; 12 nucleotides match TRBD2. Per the germline V gene, CDR1 is SGHTA and CDR2 is FQGNSA. J lost 10 bases, V lost 4 bases, and 5 bases had no gene match. CDR3 length: 14 residues.

This clone was counted once. This chain joins TRBV10-3 and TRBJ1-1; D unresolved. With 11 bases removed from V and 9 bases from J, the gap between germline ends came to 19 bases. The CDR3 contains 12 residues. CDR1 is ENHRY, CDR2 SYGVKD, per germline. In DNA form, the CDR3 reads TGTGCCTCCGGCCCCCAGGCCTCGCAAGCTTTCTTT. Translated: CASGPQASQAFF.

The chain recombines TRBV7-9 with TRBJ2-1; 10 bases line up with TRBD2. The CDR3 is made up of 14 amino acids. Germline V gene data show CDR1 as SEHNR and CDR2 as FQNEAQ (reference sequence). Trimming cost V 1 base and J 10 bases; bases outside gene matches: 4. CDR3 residues: CASSLVAGGKEQFF. The CDR3 bases are TGTGCCAGCAGCTTAGTAGCGGGAGGAAAAGAGCAGTTCTTC.

This sequence joins TRBV5-1 and TRBJ2-1; D call uncertain. The CDR3 is made up of 12 amino acids. In germline, CDR1 is SGHRS, CDR2 YFSETQ. V dropped 2 bases and J dropped 7 bases, with 7 bases sitting between them. The CDR3, as DNA: TGCGCCAGCAGCTTCGAGAGGAATGAGCAGTTCTTC. The encoded protein is CASSFERNEQFF.

The chain has TRBV6-2 or TRBV6-3 and TRBJ2-1; D remains ambiguous. V was shortened by 1 base and J by 6 bases, with 10 bases between the two germline ends. The CDR3 spans 14 residues. Germline V lookup: CDR1 MNHEY, CDR2 SVGEGT. This CDR3 is CASSYYLVSNEQFF. The CDR3 DNA follows: TGTGCCAGCAGTTACTACCTAGTCTCCAATGAGCAGTTCTTC.

The chain combines TRBV4-1 with TRBJ1-6; tentative D call: TRBD1 (5 bases). V lost 3 bases to trimming and J lost 5 bases, with 11 bases between them. This CDR3 has 15 residues. Germline V gene lookup returns CDR1 MGHRA and CDR2 YSYEKL. CDR3 coding DNA: TGCGCCAGCAGCCAGACCTGGGGGAATAATTCACCCCTCCACTTT. Amino acid sequence: CASSQTWGNNSPLHF.

The rearrangement joins TRBV9 to TRBJ2-1; 7 bases are shared with TRBD2. V lost 0 bases and J lost 7; bases outside the gene matches: 10. There are 16 residues in the CDR3. The germline gives CDR1 SGDLS, CDR2 YYNGEE. The chain's CDR3 is CASSVGGGSLGNEQFF. CDR3 nucleotide sequence: TGTGCCAGCAGCGTAGGGGGAGGGAGTCTTGGGAATGAGCAGTTCTTC.

J is TRBJ1-1 and V is TRBV6-6; a weak D match, TRBD1 (5 bases). The length of the CDR3 is 14 residues. Per germline, CDR1 MNHNY and CDR2 SVGAGI (reference sequence). V was shortened by 11 bases and J by 2 bases, with 18 bases between the two germline ends. The CDR3 region has the DNA TGTGCCGGCCAACAGGCTAGTTTAAACACTGAAGCTTTCTTT. As protein: CAGQQASLNTEAFF.

The chain employs TRBV6-1 and TRBJ2-7; D possibly corresponds to TRBD1 (5 bases). Germline V CDR1 and CDR2: MNHNS, SASEGT. The V gene lost 4 bases and the J gene lost 3 bases, with 19 bases spanning the gap. The CDR3 is made up of 16 amino acids. Here the CDR3 DNA reads TGTGCCAGCAGTGGCCAATCGGGCAGGGCCCTCTACGAGCAGTACTTC. It specifies CASSGQSGRALYEQYF.

Only a few counts were recorded for this clone. This rearrangement joins TRBV4-1 to TRBJ1-5; 7 bases map to TRBD1. The germline V gene encodes CDR1 MGHRA and CDR2 YSYEKL. V gave up 2 bases and J gave up 7 bases; unmatched junction bases: 17. This CDR3 region has 18 residues. As DNA, the CDR3 is TGCGCCAGCAGCCAATCAGTTCAGTACAACAGGGGAAGCCAGCCCCAGCATTTT. Its translation: CASSQSVQYNRGSQPQHF.